The T cell receptor (beta chain) described here comes from a study of blood T cell repertoires in COVID-19. Germline V lookup: CDR1 SNHLY, CDR2 FYNNEI. V dropped 11 bases and J dropped 4 bases, with 11 bases sitting between them. The CDR3 length is 11 residues. As processed by the authors: Counts of nucleated cells, estimated from reference gene primer amplification, were obtained. Using immunoSEQ multiplex PCR, the repertoire was profiled, and TCRdb retains in-frame clones only, with some absent. D and trimming come from the DNA, and the V and J calls and clone size come from that table. The sample includes roughly 140,000 clones, 82% of them seen just once.

This TCR was sampled from a woman older than 75 with acute or convalescent COVID-19. The material sequenced was peripheral blood. The chain employs TRBV2 and TRBJ1-2; D is unresolved. CDR3 DNA sequence: TGTGCCCAAAGCGCCGCCTATGGCTACACCTTC. The encoded protein is CAQSAAYGYTF.